This record looks at one TCR beta chain sequence and its context. As yet, its antigen is unknown. The source of the sample is a study of shared clonotypes between healthy human individuals. Findings and limits, study-wide: Only a few donors were included, so the genetic and exposure-history diversity represented was limited.

Original processing methods: ImmunoSEQ yielded junction-only sequences lacking quality scores, so filtering differed. Data came from immunoSEQ multiplex PCR; TCRdb stores just in-frame clones and leaves some out. The DNA was the basis for D and trimming; V, J and clone size are from that table. The sample consists of 2 million to 2.5 million clones, 90% to 96% of them appearing once. The sequencing input was naive CD4+ T cells sorted from blood. Subset noted: CD45RA+ positively selected. The TCR originated in a man younger than 35 in good health.

CDR3 amino acids: CASSPERERITDTQYF. The CDR3 DNA sequence: TGTGCCAGCAGCCCTGAGCGGGAGAGAATCACAGATACGCAGTATTTT. The V and J genes are TRBV7-2 and TRBJ2-3; TRBD2 agrees at 8 bases. Looked up from germline, CDR1 is SGHTA and CDR2 is FQGNSA. V shed 5 bases, J shed 2 bases, and the junction held 9 bases outside the gene matches. CDR3 length equals 16 residues. Filled out from reference TRBV7-2 and TRBJ2-3, the complete variable domain reads GAGVSQSPSNKVTEKGKDVELRCDPISGHTALYWYRQSLGQGLEFLIYFQGNSAPDKSGLPSDRFSAERTGGSVSTLTIQRTQQEDSAVYLCASSPERERITDTQYFGPGTRLTVL.